Below are 14 T cell receptor beta chains sequenced from a single sample in a study of shared clonotypes between healthy human individuals (TCRdb year 2020). Receptors were amplified or captured by the immunoSEQ multiplex PCR assay. The clones in this table, taken by TCRdb from immuneACCESS, are in-frame only. Not every clone is retained; where verified, under half of the shortfall comes from an unresolved V gene, and the cause of the rest is unknown. A total of roughly 2,000,000 clones appear in this sample, less than 95% of them only once. The ten biggest clones cover 1.2% of the sample. CD8 naive samples consisted of CD45RO-negative cells that were positively selected for CCR7, yielding a CD45RA+CCR7+ population without TemRA cells. Sequencing used naive CD8+ T cells sorted from blood. The sample's cell subset or site, from its label and the paper: CD45RA+CCR7+. Every receptor here comes from a man aged 18-30 years in good health.

CDR3 coding DNA: TGTGCCAGCAGTTACTCGTCCGGATCCTACGAGCAGTACTTC. Translating it yields CASSYSSGSYEQYF. This chain links TRBV6-8 with TRBJ2-7; D uncertain. Trimming removed 0 bases from V and 1 base from J, with 7 bases in between. The V gene's germline CDR1 is MNHGY and CDR2 SAAAGT. This CDR3 has 14 amino acids.

With regard to this clone: This sample includes further DNA sequences coding for the same CDR3. J is TRBJ2-3 and V is TRBV27; D call uncertain. CDR1 is MNHEY and CDR2 is SMNVEV in the germline V gene (reference sequence). The V end lost 5 bases, the J end lost 0 bases, and 9 bases lay between the germline ends. The CDR3 is 14 amino acids. The CDR3 sequence is CASSLDGSTDTQYF. The CDR3 DNA follows: TGTGCCAGCAGTCTCGACGGTAGCACAGATACGCAGTATTTT.

The chain joins TRBV5-4 to TRBJ2-5; D possibly corresponds to TRBD2 (7 bases). Trimming left V 1 base short and J 5 bases short, with 15 bases between. The germline V gene has CDR1 SGHNT and CDR2 YYREEE (reference sequence). The CDR3 covers 15 residues. Here the CDR3 reads CASSLSRGGEETQYF. The DNA of the CDR3 is TGTGCCAGCAGCTTGAGTAGGGGGGGCGAGGAGACCCAGTACTTC.

The J gene is TRBJ2-5, the V gene TRBV7-8; D is perhaps TRBD2 (5 bases). The V end was cut by 0 bases, the J end by 4 bases, with 9 bases between. CDR3 length equals 14 residues. CDR1 is SGHVS and CDR2 is FQNEAQ in the germline V gene. Written as DNA, the CDR3 is TGTGCCAGCAGCTTAGCTAGCGTGAGAGAGACCCAGTACTTC. Protein product: CASSLASVRETQYF.

This chain links TRBV7-2 with TRBJ2-5, with D perhaps matching TRBD1 or TRBD2 (6 bases each). The germline V gene has CDR1 SGHTA and CDR2 FQGNSA. V gave up 1 base and J gave up 4 bases, with 19 bases separating them. This CDR3 has 17 amino acids. The CDR3 DNA reads TGTGCCAGCAGCTTAGAACCCGACTTGGAGGGGGGAGAGACCCAGTACTTC. It yields the protein CASSLEPDLEGGETQYF.

V gene TRBV29-1 combines with J gene TRBJ2-7; 10 bases line up with TRBD2. CDR3 length: 14 residues. The germline gives CDR1 SQVTM, CDR2 ANQGSEA. V lost 4 bases, J lost 2 bases, and 5 bases stayed unmatched. In DNA form, the CDR3 reads TGCAGCGTTGTTGGGACTAGCGTGACCTACGAGCAGTACTTC. It yields the protein CSVVGTSVTYEQYF.

This chain links TRBV5-4 with TRBJ1-2; TRBD1 agrees at 7 bases. CDR1 is SGHNT, CDR2 YYREEE, per germline (reference sequence). This CDR3 comprises 18 residues. Trimming at V came to 4 bases and at J to 1 base, leaving 16 bases not matched to a gene. The CDR3 nucleotides read TGTGCCAGCAGCCCAACGTTGGGACAGTCGGACATTAACTATGGCTACACCTTC. As protein: CASSPTLGQSDINYGYTF.

This clone was detected once. The chain employs TRBV5-8 and TRBJ2-7, with D unresolved. The germline V gene has CDR1 SGHTS and CDR2 YDEGEE. Trimming took off 0 bases at V and 2 bases at J, with 6 bases between the two ends. The CDR3 consists of 13 residues. CDR3 in amino acids: CASSLGIAYEQYF. CDR3 DNA sequence: TGTGCCAGCAGCTTGGGGATTGCCTACGAGCAGTACTTC.

This clone was observed once. The V gene is TRBV13, the J gene TRBJ2-3; D is perhaps TRBD1 (6 bases). The CDR3 runs to 15 residues. Germline CDR1 reads PRHDT; CDR2 reads FYEKMQ (reference sequence). The V and J ends lost 5 bases and 0 bases respectively, with 12 bases between them. CDR3 coding DNA: TGTGCCAGCAGCGGTCGGGACATTAGCACAGATACGCAGTATTTT. It codes for CASSGRDISTDTQYF.

This sequence joins TRBV7-9 and TRBJ1-4, with TRBD1 matching 7 bases. Germline CDR1 reads SEHNR; CDR2 reads FQNEAQ (reference sequence). With 4 bases clipped from V and 4 bases from J, the junction kept 15 bases outside the gene matches. This CDR3 has 18 amino acids. The CDR3 spells CASSSSAPGDSVNEKLFF. Written as DNA, the CDR3 is TGTGCCAGCAGCTCATCCGCGCCCGGGGACAGCGTTAATGAAAAACTGTTTTTT.

The chain has TRBV11-2 and TRBJ2-3; D gene unclear. From germline, CDR1 is SGHAT and CDR2 FQNNGV. The CDR3 length is 17 residues. The ends were cut back, 3 bases at V and 0 bases at J, with 16 bases in the middle. CDR3 bases: TGTGCCAGCAGCTTTCCCGTCGTCGACCCTAGCACAGATACGCAGTATTTT. Translated, it gives CASSFPVVDPSTDTQYF.

V usage is TRBV7-2 and J usage is TRBJ1-2; perhaps TRBD1 as D (6 bases). Germline CDR1 and CDR2: SGHTA and FQGNSA. The CDR3 is 13 amino acids. The V and J ends lost 6 bases and 4 bases respectively, with 12 bases between them. In DNA, the CDR3 is TGTGCCAGCAGTCTCAGGGGAGGCTATGGCTACACCTTC. Amino acids: CASSLRGGYGYTF.

This chain connects TRBV7-9 to TRBJ1-1, with 9 nucleotides matching TRBD1. Trimming took 5 bases from V and 8 from J; bases not matched to a gene: 3. The CDR3 spans 12 residues. Per the germline V gene, CDR1 is SEHNR and CDR2 is FQNEAQ (reference sequence). Written as DNA, the CDR3 is TGTGCCAGCAGCGGGACAGGGCACGAAGCTTTCTTT. This codes for CASSGTGHEAFF.

As to this clone: The sample holds other DNA sequences that translate to the same CDR3. CDR3 sequence (DNA): TGTGCCAGCAGTTACCCTGCGAACACCGGGGAGCTGTTTTTT. Translated, it gives CASSYPANTGELFF. The rearrangement links TRBV6-5 to TRBJ2-2, with unresolved D. The V gene lost 2 bases and the J gene lost 0 bases, with 4 bases spanning the gap. The CDR3 consists of 14 residues. Germline V gene sequence: CDR1 MNHEY, CDR2 SVGAGI.